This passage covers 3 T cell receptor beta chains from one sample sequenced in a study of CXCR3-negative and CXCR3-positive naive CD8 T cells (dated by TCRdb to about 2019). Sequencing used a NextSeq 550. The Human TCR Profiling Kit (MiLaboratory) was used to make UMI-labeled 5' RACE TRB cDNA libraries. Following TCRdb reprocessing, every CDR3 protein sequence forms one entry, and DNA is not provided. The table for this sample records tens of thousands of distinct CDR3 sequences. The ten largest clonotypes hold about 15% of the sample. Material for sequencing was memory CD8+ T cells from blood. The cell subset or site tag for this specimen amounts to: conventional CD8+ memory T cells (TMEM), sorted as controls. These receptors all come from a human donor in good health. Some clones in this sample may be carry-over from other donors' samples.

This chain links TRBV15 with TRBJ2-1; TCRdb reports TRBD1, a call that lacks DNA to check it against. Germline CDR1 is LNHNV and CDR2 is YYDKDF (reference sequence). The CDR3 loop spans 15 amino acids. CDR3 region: CATSSRESSYNEQFF. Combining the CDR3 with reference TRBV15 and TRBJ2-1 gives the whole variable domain DAMVIQNPRYQVTQFGKPVTLSCSQTLNHNVMYWYQQKSSQAPKLLFHYYDKDFNNEADTPDNFQSRRPNTSFCFLDIRSPGLGDTAMYLCATSSRESSYNEQFFGPGTRLTVL.

CDR3 sequence reads: CASSPPGQGTDEQFF. This chain links TRBV18 with TRBJ2-1; the TCRdb call, TRBD1, lacks DNA for checking. Looked up from germline, CDR1 is KGHSH and CDR2 is LQKENI. The CDR3 runs 15 residues. The full variable domain, with the rest looked up from reference TRBV18 and TRBJ2-1, is NAGVMQNPRHLVRRRGQEARLRCSPMKGHSHVYWYRQLPEEGLKFMVYLQKENIIDESGMPKERFSAEFPKEGPSILRIQQVVRGDSAAYFCASSPPGQGTDEQFFGPGTRLTVL.

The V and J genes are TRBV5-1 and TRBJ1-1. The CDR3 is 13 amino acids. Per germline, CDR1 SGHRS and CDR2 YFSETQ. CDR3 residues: CASSLNRGTEAFF. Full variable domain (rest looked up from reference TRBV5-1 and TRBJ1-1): KAGVTQTPRYLIKTRGQQVTLSCSPISGHRSVSWYQQTPGQGLQFLFEYFSETQRNKGNFPGRFSGRQFSNSRSEMNVSTLELGDSALYLCASSLNRGTEAFFGQGTRLTVV.